This TCR beta chain was sequenced during a study of lung T cells in sarcoidosis with Löfgren's syndrome. General observations from the study: TRAV12-1 preferentially paired with TRBV2, with homologous CDR3s. Multiple Löfgren's syndrome patients reportedly shared TRAV12-1 and TRBV2 CDR3 motifs.

Germline CDR1 and CDR2: SQVTM and ANQGSEA. The CDR3 runs to 13 residues. V lost 7 bases and J 1 base, leaving 11 bases between the germline ends. Using its own MiXCR run on the reads, TCRdb lists one record per CDR3 protein. The sample carries roughly 2,000 distinct CDR3 sequences, more than 20% recorded once. In its sample, this clonotype is medium-sized (0.01 to 0.1%). Its antigen is undetermined. The sequencing sample was made of CD4+ T cells from bronchoalveolar lavage. This chain connects TRBV29-1 to TRBJ1-3, with D perhaps matching TRBD1 (6 bases). The receptor was isolated from a human donor with sarcoidosis (Löfgren's syndrome or another form), or a control subject (not recorded which). The CDR3 DNA follows: TGCAGCGCCAACAGGGAGTCTGGAAACACCATATATTTT. Encoded protein: CSANRESGNTIYF.